This T cell receptor (beta chain) is drawn from a study of blood T cell repertoires in COVID-19. Whole-study context: Acute and convalescent COVID-19 samples came from the United States, Italy and Spain. T cells, B-cell-depleted T cells, or PBMCs provided the cDNA or gDNA that served as material.

The V and J ends lost 3 bases and 3 bases respectively, with 14 bases between them. The CDR3 loop spans 15 amino acids. Germline lookup yields CDR1 MNHEY and CDR2 SVGAGI. The sample holds a few counts of this clone. Per the authors' pipeline: Amplified reference gene primers provided the basis for estimating nucleated cell counts. Method: immunoSEQ multiplex PCR; TCRdb's copy keeps in-frame clones and lacks some. Clonal size and the V and J genes are those of that table, whereas D and trimming came from the DNA. This table has about 230,000 clones, approximately 82% appearing once. Material: peripheral blood. The TCR was taken from a woman between 40 and 50 years old who had recovered from COVID-19. The chain links TRBV6-5 to TRBJ1-1, with D perhaps TRBD1 (6 bases). This CDR3 is CASSYWGRGYTEAFF. In nucleotides, the CDR3 is TGTGCCAGCAGTTATTGGGGGCGGGGGTACACTGAAGCTTTCTTT.